The 21 T cell receptor beta chains below all came from one sample that was sequenced in a study of regulatory T cells in long-lasting Graves disease. Building of the TCR beta libraries involved iRepertoire HTBI primers and Arm-PCR of CDR3 regions. A single record per CDR3 protein comes from TCRdb applying MiXCR to the multiplex PCR reads. The table has about 610,000 distinct CDR3 sequences, about 16% seen once. Time point given: newly diagnosed GD, antithyroid drugs for less than 3 months. TCR sequences were obtained from RNA taken from PBMCs. This sample also appeared in a second study, on T cells in Graves' hyperthyroidism and ophthalmopathy.

The sample consisted of peripheral blood mononuclear cells (PBMCs), taken at new diagnosis, from a patient treated with antithyroid drugs. The receptors were gathered from a man between 18 and 29 years old with Graves disease.

The V gene is TRBV19, the J gene TRBJ2-3; 11 positions match TRBD2. The V and J ends lost 6 bases and 5 bases, in that order; junction bases with no gene match: 4. The CDR3 is 14 amino acids. Germline CDR1 reads LNHDA; CDR2 reads SQIVND (reference sequence). CDR3: CASSRLAGKDTQYF. CDR3 DNA: TGTGCCAGTAGCAGACTAGCGGGAAAAGATACGCAGTATTTT.

V and J are TRBV9 and TRBJ2-3, with TRBD2 matching 10 bases. Germline CDR1 SGDLS, CDR2 YYNGEE. CDR3 length: 19 residues. The V segment lost 3 bases and the J segment 0 bases; nucleotides outside the gene matches: 13. Here the CDR3 reads CASSALYSGRADSTDTQYF. CDR3 sequence (DNA): TGTGCCAGCAGCGCCCTTTACAGCGGGAGGGCCGACAGCACAGATACGCAGTATTTT.

The chain links TRBV12-5 to TRBJ2-1; D assignment may be TRBD1 or TRBD2 (5 bases each). V lost 6 bases and J lost 7, with 22 bases in between. Germline assignment: CDR1 LGHNT and CDR2 FRNRAP. This CDR3 has 16 amino acids. This CDR3 is CASGGVVSQGRNEQFF. Written as DNA, the CDR3 is TGTGCTAGTGGGGGAGTTGTATCGCAGGGAAGAAATGAGCAGTTCTTC.

Regarding this clonotype: Without the conserved terminal phenylalanine or tryptophan, this CDR3 likely stems from a read error. CDR3 sequence: CASSYSQRETNNEQFL. The CDR3 DNA reads as TGTGCCAGCAGTTACTCTCAGCGGGAGACTAACAATGAGCAGTTCCTC. This rearrangement joins TRBV6-2 or TRBV6-3 to TRBJ2-1; 8 bases are a match to TRBD2. V was pared by 0 bases and J by 5 bases, with 6 bases of the junction left unmatched. Germline V gene sequence: CDR1 MNHEY, CDR2 SVGEGT. CDR3 length: 16 residues.

This clonotype was observed at least ten times. The chain employs TRBV7-8 and TRBJ2-2; 9 bases align to TRBD2. V shed 2 bases and J 4 bases; nucleotides not matched to a gene: 8. The CDR3 is made up of 17 amino acids. CDR1 is SGHVS and CDR2 is FQNEAQ in the germline V gene. The CDR3 region is CASSLRRLADGTGELFF. The CDR3, as DNA: TGTGCCAGCAGCTTACGTCGACTAGCGGATGGCACCGGGGAGCTGTTTTTT. The whole variable domain, filled in from reference TRBV7-8 and TRBJ2-2, reads GAGVSQSPRYKVAKRGQDVALRCDPISGHVSLFWYQQALGQGPEFLTYFQNEAQLDKSGLPSDRFFAERPEGSVSTLKIQRTQQEDSAVYLCASSLRRLADGTGELFFGEGSRLTVL.

The V and J genes are TRBV24-1 and TRBJ1-6, with no clear D. This CDR3 comprises 12 residues. Germline CDR1 is KGHDR and CDR2 is SFDVKD. V dropped 2 bases and J dropped 10 bases, with 5 bases sitting between them. The CDR3 here is CATSDSDSPLHF. CDR3 sequence (DNA): TGTGCCACCAGTGATTCAGACTCACCCCTCCACTTT.

This clonotype was counted between two and nine times. The gene calls are TRBV5-1 and TRBJ2-1; 16 positions agree with TRBD2. CDR1 is SGHRS and CDR2 is YFSETQ in the germline V gene. V shed 7 bases and J 1 base; nucleotides not matched to a gene: 8. The CDR3 sequence is 18 residues long. DNA for the CDR3: TGCGCCAGCCACACCGGGACTAGCGGGAGGGGGTCCTACAATGAGCAGTTCTTC. Translated, it gives CASHTGTSGRGSYNEQFF.

This clonotype was picked up a small number of times. This sequence may be a read error, since a much larger clone differs from it by one base. The J gene is TRBJ1-5, the V gene TRBV12-3 or TRBV12-4; D is perhaps TRBD1 (5 bases). The CDR3 spans 14 residues. The V and J ends lost 7 bases and 6 bases respectively, with 16 bases between them. The CDR3 is CASTLRDSGQPQHF. CDR3 DNA sequence: TGTGCCAGCACCCTCCGGGACTCCGGTCAGCCCCAGCATTTT.

The chain uses TRBV4-2 and TRBJ2-1; no clear D gene. Germline CDR1 is LGHNA and CDR2 is YNFKEQ. Trimming took off 1 base at V and 0 bases at J, with 7 bases between the two ends. The length of the CDR3 is 15 residues. The CDR3, as DNA: TGTGCCAGCAGCCAAGTCGAGAGCTCCTACAATGAGCAGTTCTTC. The encoded protein is CASSQVESSYNEQFF.

This clonotype was seen many times. The chain couples TRBV12-5 to TRBJ1-2, with TRBD1 as a possible D gene (5 bases). CDR3 size: 13 residues. Germline V gene sequence: CDR1 LGHNT, CDR2 FRNRAP. V lost 6 bases, J lost 5 bases, and 13 bases lay in between. CDR3 DNA sequence: TGTGCTAGTGGGACGGTAGGGGCGTATGGCTACACCTTC. Protein product: CASGTVGAYGYTF.

V gene TRBV29-1 combines with J gene TRBJ2-4; 12 bases agree with TRBD1. With V trimmed by 0 bases and J by 6 bases, 3 bases remained unmatched. The CDR3 runs 15 residues. Germline assignment: CDR1 SQVTM and CDR2 ANQGSEA. CDR3 DNA sequence: TGCAGCGTTGAAGAACGGGACAGGGGGCTAAACATTCAGTACTTC. Translation gives CSVEERDRGLNIQYF.

A few counts support this clonotype. Since a much larger clone is just one base distant, this may be a read error. The chain combines TRBV7-3 with TRBJ2-3; D might be TRBD2 (5 bases). The germline gives CDR1 SGHTA, CDR2 FQGTGA. This CDR3 has 16 amino acids. Here the CDR3 DNA reads TGTGCCAGCAGCTTAGTCGACGGAGCTAGCACAGATACGCGGTATTTT. Protein product: CASSLVDGASTDTRYF.

This clonotype was seen a handful of times. The chain combines TRBV19 with TRBJ1-5; D not resolved. The CDR3 extends over 17 amino acids. Trimming stripped 1 base from V and 0 bases from J, with 13 bases between. Germline CDR1 and CDR2: LNHDA and SQIVND (reference sequence). CDR3 sequence (DNA): TGTGCCAGTAGTATAGTGAACAGCCGCTATAGCAATCAGCCCCAGCATTTT. Amino acids: CASSIVNSRYSNQPQHF.

The CDR3 DNA reads as TGTGCCAGCAGTGAAGCAGGATACACTGAAGCTTTCTTT. Its protein product is CASSEAGYTEAFF. The chain links TRBV2 to TRBJ1-1; D uncertain. CDR1 and CDR2 (germline): SNHLY, FYNNEI. Trimming removed 0 bases at V and 3 bases at J, with 5 bases between. The CDR3 consists of 13 residues.

This clonotype turned up a few times. The chain links TRBV27 to TRBJ1-1, with D perhaps matching TRBD1 (5 bases). This CDR3 contains 16 residues. V was trimmed by 1 base and J by 7 bases, leaving 19 bases between them. Germline V gene sequence: CDR1 MNHEY, CDR2 SMNVEV (reference sequence). CDR3 amino acids: CASSLLRGFEAGEAFF. DNA for the CDR3: TGTGCCAGCAGTTTATTGAGGGGATTTGAGGCTGGTGAAGCTTTCTTT.

CDR3 sequence: CSATPGTGTNEKLFF. The CDR3 DNA sequence: TGCAGTGCTACCCCCGGGACAGGGACTAATGAAAAACTGTTTTTT. This rearrangement joins TRBV20-1 to TRBJ1-4, with TRBD1 identical over 9 bases. The CDR3 spans 15 residues. V lost 4 bases, J lost 2 bases, and 5 bases stayed unmatched. Germline V CDR1 and CDR2: DFQATT, SNEGSKA (reference sequence).

As concerns this clonotype: One end of the junction varies from germline; a read error may be responsible. The rearrangement joins TRBV7-6 to TRBJ2-3; a possible D gene is TRBD2 (5 bases). The CDR3 covers 16 residues. Per the germline V gene, CDR1 is SGHVS and CDR2 is FNYEAQ. This CDR3 is CASSSPIRSSTDRQYF. The CDR3, as DNA: TGTGCCAGCAGCTCCCCGATCAGATCTAGCACAGATAGGCAGTATTTT.

This clonotype was detected ten times or more. The V gene is TRBV3-1, the J gene TRBJ2-1; D may correspond to TRBD1 or TRBD2 (5 bases each). The CDR3 has 15 amino acids. The V end was cut by 1 base, the J end by 2 bases, with 9 bases between. The V gene's germline CDR1 is LGHDT and CDR2 YNNKEL (reference sequence). The CDR3 DNA reads as TGTGCCAGCAGCCAAGGGGGACGTGCCTACAATGAGCAGTTCTTC. Encoded protein: CASSQGGRAYNEQFF.

This clonotype appeared many times. The gene calls are TRBV6-2 or TRBV6-3 and TRBJ2-2, with TRBD2 identical over 12 bases. This CDR3 is 20 amino acids long. Germline lookup yields CDR1 MNHEY and CDR2 SVGEGT. The J segment lost 4 bases and the V segment lost 6 bases, leaving 18 bases of the junction unmatched. The CDR3 region is CASRAPTSGRSRIGTGELFF. The DNA of the CDR3 is TGTGCCAGCAGAGCACCAACTAGCGGGAGGTCTCGGATTGGCACCGGGGAGCTGTTTTTT.

This clonotype appeared many times. The chain links TRBV7-9 to TRBJ2-5; D gene unclear. V was trimmed by 5 bases and J by 7 bases, leaving 11 bases between them. The CDR3 loop spans 12 amino acids. The germline V gene encodes CDR1 SEHNR and CDR2 FQNEAQ (reference sequence). This CDR3 is CASSPAAGTQYF. CDR3 nucleotides: TGTGCCAGCAGCCCTGCCGCCGGGACCCAGTACTTC.

The chain combines TRBV27 with TRBJ1-4; no reliable D call. Deletions cut 5 bases from V and 5 bases from J, with 9 bases between. Germline CDR1 and CDR2: MNHEY and SMNVEV (reference sequence). CDR3 length equals 13 residues. CDR3 nucleotide sequence: TGTGCCAGCAGTCTGCAGAGGAATGAAAAACTGTTTTTT. This gives the protein CASSLQRNEKLFF.